This T cell receptor (beta chain) was captured by sequencing in a study of cytomegalovirus exposure and HLA in healthy donors. Primers: 60 Vbeta forward and 13 Jbeta reverse. Using immunoSEQ multiplex PCR, the repertoire was profiled, and TCRdb retains in-frame clones only, with some absent. Of approximately 150,000 clones in the sample, approximately 67% are singletons; the top ten hold approximately 6.5%. Donors in the study were healthy people who gave bone marrow. This CDR3 is built from 20 residues. Trimming cost V 5 bases and J 0 bases; bases outside gene matches: 19. Input material: PBMCs. The sequence was collected from a woman aged 60-70 years in good health and CMV-seronegative. V usage is TRBV23-1 and J usage is TRBJ1-5; TRBD1 matches 7 bases. TRBV23-1 belongs to the ORF category, with a function that is uncertain. CDR3 loop: CASSFSHRGRPFYSNQPQHF. Here the CDR3 DNA reads TGCGCCAGCAGTTTTTCGCACAGGGGCCGCCCTTTCTATAGCAATCAGCCCCAGCATTTT.